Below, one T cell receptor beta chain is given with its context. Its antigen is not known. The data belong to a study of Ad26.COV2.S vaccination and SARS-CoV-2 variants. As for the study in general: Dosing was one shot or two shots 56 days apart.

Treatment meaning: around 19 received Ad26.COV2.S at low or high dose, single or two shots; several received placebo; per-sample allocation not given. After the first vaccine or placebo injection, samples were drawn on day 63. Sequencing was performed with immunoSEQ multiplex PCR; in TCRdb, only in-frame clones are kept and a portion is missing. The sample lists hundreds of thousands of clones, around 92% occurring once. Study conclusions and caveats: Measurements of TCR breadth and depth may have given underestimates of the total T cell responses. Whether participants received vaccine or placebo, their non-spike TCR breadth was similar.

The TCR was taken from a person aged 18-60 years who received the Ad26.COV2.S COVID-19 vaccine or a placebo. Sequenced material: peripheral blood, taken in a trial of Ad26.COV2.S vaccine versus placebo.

CDR3 residues: CASSPGGFTYNEQFF. The CDR3 DNA follows: TGCGCCAGCAGTCCGGGGGGGTTTACCTACAATGAGCAGTTCTTC. The rearrangement uses TRBV10-2 and TRBJ2-1; 8 bases fit TRBD2. Germline CDR1 and CDR2: WSHSY and SAAADI. The CDR3 length is 15 residues. The ends lost 5 bases at V and 2 bases at J; junction bases unmatched: 5.